The source of this T cell receptor beta chain is a study of T cell repertoires in cytomegalovirus infection. A single record per CDR3 protein comes from TCRdb applying MiXCR to the reads. The table has around 630,000 distinct CDR3 sequences, 24% seen once; the top ten hold less than 9.5%. Material for sequencing was CD8+ T cells from PBMCs. This sequence originates from a human donor in good health (CMV status not recorded). Some clones in this sample may be carry-over from other donors' samples.

DNA of the CDR3: TGTGCCATCAGTTACCAGGGGGGGACCAATCAGCCCCAGCATTTT. Amino acid sequence: CAISYQGGTNQPQHF. V is TRBV10-3 and J is TRBJ1-5; 7 positions agree with TRBD1. This CDR3 contains 15 residues. Unmatched junction bases numbered 7, after V lost 5 bases and J lost 3 bases. The germline CDR1 and CDR2 sequences are ENHRY and SYGVKD.